This T cell receptor beta chain stems from a study of control samples from healthy donors and cancer patients. Germline V gene lookup returns CDR1 SGHRS and CDR2 YFSETQ. The V end was cut by 2 bases, the J end by 6 bases, with 6 bases between. The CDR3 extends over 12 amino acids. The table came from immunoSEQ multiplex PCR; TCRdb's copy has only in-frame clones and leaves some out. The sample yields 200,000 or so clones, about nine tenths seen once. This chain joins TRBV5-1 and TRBJ2-1; no reliable D call. The sequenced sample consisted of blood. The source is a man aged 25 to 40 in good health. The CDR3 reads CASSFNSNEQFF. The CDR3 bases are TGCGCCAGCAGCTTTAACAGCAATGAGCAGTTCTTC.